The 8 T cell receptor beta chains listed next were all sequenced from one sample in a study of PD-1 blockade in mismatch repair-deficient tumors. Data came from immunoSEQ multiplex PCR; TCRdb stores just in-frame clones and leaves some out. This table holds 30,000 to 40,000 clones, 80% found once. The sample was PBMCs, taken approximately 6 weeks after starting pembrolizumab. These receptors originate from an adult with mismatch repair-deficient cancer.

This clone has only one observation. V gene TRBV5-6 combines with J gene TRBJ2-5; 11 bases are a match to TRBD1. With V trimmed by 3 bases and J by 5 bases, 3 bases remained unmatched. The CDR3 loop spans 14 amino acids. Germline assignment: CDR1 SGHDT and CDR2 YYEEEE. The CDR3 sequence: CASSWTGGWETQYF. DNA for the CDR3: TGTGCCAGCAGCTGGACAGGGGGCTGGGAGACCCAGTACTTC.

This chain uses TRBV18 with TRBJ1-5; a weak D match, TRBD1 (5 bases). The germline V gene has CDR1 KGHSH and CDR2 LQKENI. Trimming removed 5 bases from V and 7 bases from J, with 15 bases in between. The CDR3 has 14 residues. CDR3 DNA: TGTGCCAGCTCAAGGGAGGGGTCGGGACAGCCCCAGCATTTT. Translation: CASSREGSGQPQHF.

CDR3 sequence reads: CASSAQTSGSNNEQFF. As DNA, the CDR3 is TGTGCCAGCAGTGCGCAGACTAGCGGGAGTAATAATGAGCAGTTCTTC. This sequence joins TRBV27 and TRBJ2-1; the match to TRBD2 covers 12 bases. The germline gives CDR1 MNHEY, CDR2 SMNVEV (reference sequence). With V trimmed by 5 bases and J by 7 bases, 9 bases remained unmatched. This CDR3 is built from 16 residues.

This clone was counted once. The rearrangement joins TRBV19 to TRBJ1-2; 11 nucleotides agree with TRBD1. The CDR3 has 18 amino acids. V lost 6 bases to trimming and J lost 2 bases; unmatched junction nucleotides: 14. The V gene's germline CDR1 is LNHDA and CDR2 SQIVND (reference sequence). CDR3 amino acids: CASRGEGQRDRGNYGYTF. In nucleotides, the CDR3 is TGTGCCAGTAGGGGGGAAGGACAGCGGGACAGGGGGAACTATGGCTACACCTTC.

This clone was counted only a few times. The chain links TRBV2 to TRBJ2-3; the match to TRBD2 covers 16 bases. Unmatched junction bases numbered 6, after V lost 6 bases and J lost 12 bases. The CDR3 extends over 14 amino acids. The V gene's germline CDR1 is SNHLY and CDR2 FYNNEI. The CDR3 sequence is CASRGGLAGGPQYF. For the CDR3, the DNA is TGTGCCAGCAGGGGGGGACTAGCGGGAGGGCCCCAGTATTTT.

This clone was seen more than once but under ten times. This chain joins TRBV6-1 and TRBJ1-1, with D unresolved. Germline-derived CDR1 and CDR2 are MNHNS and SASEGT. V was clipped by 7 bases and J by 0 bases, with 9 bases between them. CDR3 length: 13 residues. The CDR3 region has the DNA TGTGCCAGCAAGAATACTCTGAACACTGAAGCTTTCTTT. Residues: CASKNTLNTEAFF.

The chain has TRBV28 and TRBJ1-4; no clear D. The CDR3 has 16 residues. CDR1 MDHEN and CDR2 SYDVKM come from the germline V gene. V lost 1 base and J lost 0, with 9 bases in between. CDR3 in DNA: TGTGCCAGCAGTTTATATGACGGAGCAACTAATGAAAAACTGTTTTTT. Protein product: CASSLYDGATNEKLFF. The full variable domain, with the rest looked up from reference TRBV28 and TRBJ1-4, is DVKVTQSSRYLVKRTGEKVFLECVQDMDHENMFWYRQDPGLGLRLIYFSYDVKMKEKGDIPEGYSVSREKKERFSLILESASTNQTSMYLCASSLYDGATNEKLFFGSGTQLSVL.

This chain connects TRBV7-9 to TRBJ1-2, with 7 bases lining up with TRBD1. This CDR3 has 16 residues. Germline V gene lookup returns CDR1 SEHNR and CDR2 FQNEAQ (reference sequence). J was trimmed by 0 bases and V by 4 bases; bases with no gene match: 8. The CDR3 spells CASSSPDRPANYGYTF. DNA for the CDR3: TGTGCCAGCAGCTCACCGGACAGGCCAGCTAACTATGGCTACACCTTC. The variable domain in full, completed from reference TRBV7-9 and TRBJ1-2, reads DTGVSQNPRHKITKRGQNVTFRCDPISEHNRLYWYRQTLGQGPEFLTYFQNEAQLEKSRLLSDRFSAERPKGSFSTLEIQRTEQGDSAMYLCASSSPDRPANYGYTFGSGTRLTVV.